These T cell receptor beta chains were read from a single sample in a study of cytomegalovirus exposure and HLA in healthy donors. Here immunoSEQ multiplex PCR was the method, and the copy in TCRdb shows in-frame clones only, minus some. The table has approximately 99,000 clones, around 80% seen once; the top ten hold about 5%. Sequencing was done on a sample of PBMCs. The receptors here all came from a middle-aged man in good health and CMV-seropositive. Both conserved end residues are part of each CDR3. A D gene is named only where the DNA matches it firmly. Where a row states a size, it is once, few, many or the class of an expanded clone; other rows omit it.

TRBJ1-3,NA,TRBV5-1,TRBD1,CASSPRTGSAGNTIYF,TGCGCCAGCAGCCCACGGACAGGGTCGGCTGGAAACACCATATATTTT
TRBJ1-6,NA,TRBV18,TRBD1,CASSRTGRDSPLHF,TGTGCCAGCTCGCGGACAGGGAGGGATTCACCCCTCCACTTT
TRBJ1-2,NA,TRBV7-2,TRBD1,CASSLSGQGGWHYTF,TGTGCCAGCAGCTTATCGGGACAGGGGGGCTGGCACTACACCTTC
TRBJ1-1,NA,TRBV19,NA,CASSIEGVNTEAFF,TGTGCCAGTAGTATAGAAGGGGTGAACACTGAAGCTTTCTTT
TRBJ2-1,NA,TRBV9,NA,CASNTWGGGNEQFF,TGTGCCAGCAACACGTGGGGGGGCGGCAATGAGCAGTTCTTC
TRBJ2-1,NA,TRBV5-4,NA,CASSLGLKGQFF,TGTGCCAGCAGCTTGGGACTCAAAGGGCAGTTCTTC
TRBJ1-2,few,TRBV5-4,TRBD1,CASRAGTGKTADHGYTF,TGTGCCAGCAGGGCCGGGACAGGGAAGACTGCAGACCATGGCTACACCTTC
TRBJ1-3,NA,TRBV19,NA,CASMSAASSGNTIYF,TGTGCCAGTATGTCGGCGGCGAGCTCTGGAAACACCATATATTTT
TRBJ2-2,NA,TRBV28,NA,CASRTGTTWGGELFF,TGTGCCAGCAGAACAGGGACCACTTGGGGCGGGGAGCTGTTTTTT
TRBJ2-1,few,TRBV4-1,NA,CASSQGQDTYNEQFF,TGCGCCAGCAGCCAAGGACAGGACACCTACAATGAGCAGTTCTTC
TRBJ2-6,NA,TRBV28,NA,CAAHEDSGANVLTF,TGTGCCGCCCATGAAGACTCCGGGGCCAACGTCCTGACTTTC
TRBJ2-7,NA,TRBV28,NA,CASSLRRDYEQYF,TGTGCCAGCAGTTTAAGGAGGGACTACGAGCAGTACTTC
TRBJ1-5,NA,TRBV4-1,NA,CASSPTGFNSNQPQHF,TGCGCCAGCAGCCCCACAGGGTTCAATAGCAATCAGCCCCAGCATTTT
TRBJ1-4,NA,TRBV5-1,NA,CASSLVPTTNEKLFF,TGCGCCAGCAGCTTGGTTCCCACAACTAATGAAAAACTGTTTTTT
TRBJ1-1,NA,TRBV15,TRBD1,CATSSMGQGRTEAFF,TGTGCCACCAGCAGTATGGGACAGGGGAGGACTGAAGCTTTCTTT
TRBJ2-5,NA,TRBV29-1,NA,CSVQGGGETQYF,TGCAGCGTGCAGGGAGGAGGAGAGACCCAGTACTTC
TRBJ1-2,NA,TRBV7-9,TRBD1,CASSSGTGDYGYTF,TGTGCCAGCAGCTCAGGGACAGGGGACTATGGCTACACCTTC
TRBJ1-3,NA,TRBV7-6,NA,CASSLGTAVSGNTIYF,TGTGCCAGCAGCTTAGGGACAGCCGTTTCTGGAAACACCATATATTTT
TRBJ2-1,NA,TRBV4-2,TRBD2,CASSQGGTSGYNEQFF,TGTGCCAGCAGCCAAGGCGGGACTAGCGGTTACAATGAGCAGTTCTTC
TRBJ1-1,NA,TRBV11-2,NA,CASSLHPDRNTEAFF,TGTGCCAGCAGCTTACACCCGGACAGGAACACTGAAGCTTTCTTT
TRBJ1-1,NA,TRBV18,NA,CASSPADGNTEAFF,TGTGCCAGCTCACCAGCGGATGGGAACACTGAAGCTTTCTTT
TRBJ1-5,NA,TRBV30,NA,CAWTDSPNQPQHF,TGTGCCTGGACCGACAGTCCCAATCAGCCCCAGCATTTT
TRBJ1-4,once,TRBV29-1,NA,CSVLRGEKLFF,TGCAGCGTTCTTCGGGGGGAAAAACTGTTTTTT
TRBJ2-1,NA,TRBV19,NA,CASSTGLQHNEQFF,TGTGCCAGTAGTACGGGACTCCAACACAATGAGCAGTTCTTC
TRBJ2-1,NA,TRBV7-6,NA,CASSNSHEQFF,TGTGCCAGCAGCAATAGCCATGAGCAGTTCTTC
TRBJ2-7,NA,TRBV2,NA,CASSDDTTYEQYF,TGTGCCAGCAGTGACGACACAACCTACGAGCAGTACTTC
TRBJ1-2,NA,TRBV21-1,NA,CASSNNRGQIGYTF,TGTGCCAGCAGCAACAACAGGGGGCAGATTGGCTACACCTTC
TRBJ2-1,NA,TRBV19,TRBD2,CASKQRERDEQFF,TGTGCCAGTAAGCAGCGGGAGAGGGACGAGCAGTTCTTC
TRBJ2-7,NA,TRBV6-5,NA,CASSYSPSYEQYF,TGTGCCAGCAGTTACTCACCCAGCTACGAGCAGTACTTC
TRBJ1-6,NA,TRBV6-5,TRBD1,CASSWGQGANNSPLHF,TGTGCCAGCAGTTGGGGGCAGGGGGCGAATAATTCACCCCTCCACTTT
TRBJ1-5,NA,TRBV5-8,NA,CASSFRNNQPQHF,TGTGCCAGCAGCTTTAGAAACAATCAGCCCCAGCATTTT
TRBJ1-3,NA,TRBV10-3,TRBD1,CAISGDSSGNTIYF,TGTGCCATCAGTGGGGACAGCTCTGGAAACACCATATATTTT
TRBJ2-1,NA,TRBV6-6,TRBD2,CASSLAGAYNEQFF,TGTGCCAGCAGTCTAGCGGGGGCCTACAATGAGCAGTTCTTC
TRBJ1-6,NA,TRBV7-2,NA,CASSLLGSPLHF,TGTGCCAGCAGCTTACTGGGCTCACCCCTCCACTTT
TRBJ1-2,NA,TRBV6-5,TRBD1,CASSKDRAHGYTF,TGTGCCAGCAGTAAGGACAGGGCCCATGGCTACACCTTC
TRBJ1-1,NA,TRBV28,TRBD1,CASSPQGVNTEAFF,TGTGCCAGCAGCCCTCAGGGGGTGAACACTGAAGCTTTCTTT
TRBJ1-2,NA,TRBV28,TRBD1,CASKDRVYGYTF,TGTGCCAGCAAGGACAGGGTATATGGCTACACCTTC